These 2 T cell receptor beta chains were all obtained from the same sample, sequenced in a study of T cells expressing NK-cell markers. Reprocessing the 5' RACE reads, TCRdb reports a single entry for every CDR3 protein and omits DNA. The sample includes a few hundred thousand distinct CDR3 sequences. Sequencing input: blood T cells: a sorted CD56 or NKG2C T cell subset, CD4+ or CD8+ T cells, or bulk PBMC T cells (not recorded which). The receptors come from a man between 18 and 29 years old in good health.

The chain combines TRBV6-1 with TRBJ2-2; absent DNA, TCRdb's TRBD1 call cannot be checked. This CDR3 has 16 amino acids. Germline CDR1 reads MNHNS; CDR2 reads SASEGT. Here the CDR3 reads CASLEGTARYTGELFF.

V usage is TRBV7-2 and J usage is TRBJ1-2; there is no DNA to check the TCRdb D call of TRBD1. Germline V gene lookup returns CDR1 SGHTA and CDR2 FQGNSA. The CDR3 loop spans 15 amino acids. CDR3 in amino acids: CASSLDPGSGYGYTF.